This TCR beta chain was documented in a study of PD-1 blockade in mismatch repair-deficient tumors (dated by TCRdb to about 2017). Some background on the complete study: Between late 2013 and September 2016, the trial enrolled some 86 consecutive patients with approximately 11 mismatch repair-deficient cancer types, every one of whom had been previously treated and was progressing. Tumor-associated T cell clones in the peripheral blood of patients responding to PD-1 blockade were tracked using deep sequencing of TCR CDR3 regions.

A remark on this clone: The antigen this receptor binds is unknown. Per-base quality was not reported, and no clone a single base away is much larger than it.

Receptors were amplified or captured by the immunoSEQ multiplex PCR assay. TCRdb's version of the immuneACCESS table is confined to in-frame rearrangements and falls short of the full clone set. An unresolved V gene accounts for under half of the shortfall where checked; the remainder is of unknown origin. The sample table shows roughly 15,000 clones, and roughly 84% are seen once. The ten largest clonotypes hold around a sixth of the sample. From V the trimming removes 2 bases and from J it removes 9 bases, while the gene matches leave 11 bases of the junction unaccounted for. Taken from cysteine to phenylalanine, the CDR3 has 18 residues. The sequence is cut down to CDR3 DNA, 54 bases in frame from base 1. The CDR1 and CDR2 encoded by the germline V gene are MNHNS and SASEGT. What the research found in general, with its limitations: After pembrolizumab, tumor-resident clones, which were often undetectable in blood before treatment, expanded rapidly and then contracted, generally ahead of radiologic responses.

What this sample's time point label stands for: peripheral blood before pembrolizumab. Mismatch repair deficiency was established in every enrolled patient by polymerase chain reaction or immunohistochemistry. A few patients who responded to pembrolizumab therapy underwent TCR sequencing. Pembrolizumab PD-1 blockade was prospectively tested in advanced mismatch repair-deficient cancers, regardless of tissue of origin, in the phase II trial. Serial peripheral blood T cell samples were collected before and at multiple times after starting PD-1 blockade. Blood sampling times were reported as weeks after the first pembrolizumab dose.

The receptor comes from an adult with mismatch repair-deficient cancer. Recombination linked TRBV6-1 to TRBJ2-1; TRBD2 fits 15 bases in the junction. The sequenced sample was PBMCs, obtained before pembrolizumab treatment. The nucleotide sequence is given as TGTGCCAGCAGTGAATCGAGGGGGGGGACTAGCGGGAGGTTTGAGCAGTTCTTC. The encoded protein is CASSESRGGTSGRFEQFF.